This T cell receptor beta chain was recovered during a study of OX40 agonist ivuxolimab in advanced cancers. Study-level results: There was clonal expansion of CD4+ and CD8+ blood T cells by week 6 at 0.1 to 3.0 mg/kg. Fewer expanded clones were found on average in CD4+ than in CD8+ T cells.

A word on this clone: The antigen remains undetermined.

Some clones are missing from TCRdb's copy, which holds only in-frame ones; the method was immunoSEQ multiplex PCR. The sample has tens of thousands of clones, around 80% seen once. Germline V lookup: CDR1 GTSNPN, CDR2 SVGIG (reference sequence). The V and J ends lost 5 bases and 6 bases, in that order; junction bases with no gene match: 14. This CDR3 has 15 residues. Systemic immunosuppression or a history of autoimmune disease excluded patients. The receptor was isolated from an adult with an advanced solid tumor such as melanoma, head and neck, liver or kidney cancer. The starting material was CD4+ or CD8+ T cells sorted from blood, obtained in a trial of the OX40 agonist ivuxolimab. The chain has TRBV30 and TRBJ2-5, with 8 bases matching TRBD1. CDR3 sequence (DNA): TGTGCCTGGGGGGCCGACAGGGGAATGGGCCAGACCCAGTACTTC. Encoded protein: CAWGADRGMGQTQYF.